Listed here are 12 T cell receptor beta chains from one sample, sequenced in a study of blood T cell repertoires in COVID-19. Repertoires were generated with immunoSEQ multiplex PCR, while TCRdb's copy carries only in-frame clones and drops some. The profile shows about 180,000 clones, 86% of them singletons. The material sequenced was PBMCs or T cells enriched from blood (not recorded which). These receptor sequences come from a woman aged 25 to 39 who had recovered from COVID-19.

The rearrangement links TRBV7-9 to TRBJ1-1, with no clear D. The germline V gene has CDR1 SEHNR and CDR2 FQNEAQ (reference sequence). The V end lost 2 bases, the J end lost 6 bases, and 4 bases lay between the germline ends. The CDR3 has 11 amino acids. The DNA for the CDR3 is TGTGCCAGCAGCTTATATTCTGAAGCTTTCTTT. Its translation: CASSLYSEAFF.

Turning to this clone: The sample contains more than one DNA sequence encoding this CDR3. V and J are TRBV18 and TRBJ2-2; 7 bases are a match to TRBD1. Germline-derived CDR1 and CDR2 are KGHSH and LQKENI. J was trimmed by 4 bases and V by 3 bases; bases with no gene match: 5. The CDR3 has 15 residues. CDR3 sequence reads: CASSPRQGSTGELFF. The CDR3 DNA reads as TGTGCCAGCTCACCTCGACAGGGTAGCACCGGGGAGCTGTTTTTT.

The CDR3 is CASTSPGVETQYF. The DNA of the CDR3 is TGTGCCAGCACCTCCCCGGGGGTAGAGACCCAGTACTTC. V and J are TRBV6-5 and TRBJ2-5; a weak D match, TRBD2 (6 bases). The CDR3 contains 13 residues. V lost 7 bases and J lost 4, with 13 bases in between. Per germline, CDR1 MNHEY and CDR2 SVGAGI.

The chain carries TRBV6-5 and TRBJ1-3, with 8 nucleotides matching TRBD1. The V gene end was trimmed by 7 bases and the J gene end by 0 bases; junction bases not matched to a gene: 5. Germline CDR1 reads MNHEY; CDR2 reads SVGAGI. This CDR3 region has 15 residues. The CDR3 protein is CASNQGANSGNTIYF. DNA of the CDR3: TGTGCCAGCAACCAGGGGGCTAACTCTGGAAACACCATATATTTT.

V usage is TRBV30 and J usage is TRBJ2-6; TRBD1 might be the D (6 bases). This CDR3 contains 14 residues. V was pared by 6 bases and J by 4 bases, with 13 bases between. Germline V gene data show CDR1 as GTSNPN and CDR2 as SVGIG (reference sequence). The CDR3 DNA follows: TGTGCCTGCTCACCAGGGGCAGGGGCCAACGTCCTGACTTTC. Amino acid sequence: CACSPGAGANVLTF.

This rearrangement joins TRBV2 to TRBJ2-7; a possible D gene is TRBD1 (6 bases). V was trimmed by 5 bases and J by 0 bases, leaving 14 bases between them. In germline, CDR1 is SNHLY, CDR2 FYNNEI. This CDR3 is 15 amino acids long. CDR3 protein: CASSPPTGFSYEQYF. DNA for the CDR3: TGTGCCAGCAGTCCCCCCACAGGGTTCTCCTACGAGCAGTACTTC.

The V and J genes are TRBV15 and TRBJ2-1; 9 bases map to TRBD1. The V gene end was trimmed by 7 bases and the J gene end by 3 bases; junction bases not matched to a gene: 4. Germline V gives CDR1 LNHNV, CDR2 YYDKDF (reference sequence). The CDR3 is made up of 14 amino acids. The CDR3 reads CATMGQGFYNEQFF. The CDR3 nucleotides read TGTGCCACCATGGGACAGGGCTTCTACAATGAGCAGTTCTTC.

The chain carries TRBV27 and TRBJ1-5, with 10 positions matching TRBD1. Germline CDR1 is MNHEY and CDR2 is SMNVEV (reference sequence). The CDR3 contains 17 residues. J lost 4 bases, V lost 7 bases, and 13 bases had no gene match. The CDR3: CASINPGQGILNQPQHF. The CDR3 DNA reads TGTGCCAGCATAAACCCGGGACAGGGGATCCTGAATCAGCCCCAGCATTTT.

J is TRBJ1-1 and V is TRBV30; no firm D call. Trimming took 1 base from V and 7 from J, leaving 7 bases between them. The CDR3 runs 11 residues. Germline lookup yields CDR1 GTSNPN and CDR2 SVGIG (reference sequence). The CDR3 is CAWSGGFEAFF. CDR3 nucleotide sequence: TGTGCCTGGAGTGGAGGGTTTGAAGCTTTCTTT.

V gene TRBV2 combines with J gene TRBJ1-2, with D uncertain. The CDR3 consists of 17 residues. Trimming pared 6 bases from V and 5 bases from J, leaving 25 bases between. In germline, CDR1 is SNHLY, CDR2 FYNNEI. As DNA, the CDR3 is TGTGCCAGCAGCCGCCTTGGCCGCGTCGCAGACATTTATGGCTACACCTTC. As protein: CASSRLGRVADIYGYTF.

This chain links TRBV5-5 with TRBJ2-7; no clear D. V was pared by 0 bases and J by 4 bases, with 5 bases between. The CDR3 covers 12 residues. Germline assignment: CDR1 SGHKS and CDR2 YYEKEE (reference sequence). CDR3: CASSLEAYEQYF. DNA of the CDR3: TGTGCCAGCAGCTTGGAAGCGTACGAGCAGTACTTC.

The chain has TRBV10-3 and TRBJ2-7, with a weak D call TRBD1 (6 bases). Trimming took 10 bases from V and 2 from J, leaving 12 bases between them. The germline V gene has CDR1 ENHRY and CDR2 SYGVKD. The CDR3 loop spans 12 amino acids. The CDR3 region is CATSDSTYEQYF. The CDR3 nucleotides are TGTGCCACCTCGGACAGTACCTACGAGCAGTACTTC.